This T cell receptor beta chain came from a study of Ad26.COV2.S vaccination and SARS-CoV-2 variants. CDR1 and CDR2 from the germline V gene are MNHNY and SVGAGI (reference sequence). V was shortened by 6 bases and J by 6 bases, with 20 bases between the two germline ends. The CDR3 has 16 residues. TCRdb's table, derived via immunoSEQ multiplex PCR, lists solely in-frame clones and lacks some. Of 300,000 to 450,000 clones listed, 92% were seen once; the top ten hold 3.9%. This specimen was peripheral blood, taken after recovery from COVID-19. This chain connects TRBV6-6 to TRBJ1-4; maybe TRBD1 (5 bases). This receptor was obtained from a human donor who had recovered from COVID-19. In DNA, the CDR3 is TGTGCCAGCAGGAAGTCCAAAACAGGTTTCCATGAAAAACTGTTTTTT. As protein: CASRKSKTGFHEKLFF.